Below, 7 T cell receptor beta chains from the same sample are listed, as sequenced in a study of T cell responses to AZD1222 COVID-19 vaccine. Clones were sequenced by immunoSEQ multiplex PCR, and TCRdb holds only the in-frame ones, with some missing. This table has under 80,000 clones, approximately 81% appearing once. Source: peripheral blood, taken on day 0 of AZD1222 vaccination. The source of these receptors is an adult in good health.

The chain combines TRBV10-3 with TRBJ1-3; unclear D gene. The CDR3 is 14 residues long. V lost 3 bases, J lost 2 bases, and 8 bases lay in between. Germline V gene sequence: CDR1 ENHRY, CDR2 SYGVKD. For the CDR3, the DNA is TGTGCCATCAGTGATCCCGTTACTGGAAACACCATATATTTT. Translated: CAISDPVTGNTIYF.

The rearrangement links TRBV7-9 to TRBJ1-5; TRBD1 is a possible D gene (6 bases). This CDR3 spans 14 amino acids. V was cut by 1 base and J by 5 bases, with 9 bases left in between. CDR1 and CDR2 from the germline V gene are SEHNR and FQNEAQ (reference sequence). This chain's CDR3 is CASSLEQGDQPQHF. In nucleotides, the CDR3 is TGTGCCAGCAGCTTAGAACAGGGAGATCAGCCCCAGCATTTT.

This sequence joins TRBV29-1 and TRBJ1-1; D gene ambiguous. The CDR3 length is 13 residues. V dropped 6 bases and J dropped 4 bases, with 15 bases sitting between them. Germline lookup yields CDR1 SQVTM and CDR2 ANQGSEA. The CDR3 DNA is TGCAGCGTCGATGGCCCTGAGATCACTGAAGCTTTCTTT. Translating gives CSVDGPEITEAFF.

The V gene is TRBV5-1, the J gene TRBJ1-6; TRBD1 is a possible D gene (6 bases). V lost 5 bases and J lost 5, with 14 bases in between. The V gene's germline CDR1 is SGHRS and CDR2 YFSETQ. There are 15 residues in the CDR3. This chain's CDR3 is CASRPDRRDNSPLHF. CDR3 nucleotides: TGCGCCAGCAGACCTGACAGGCGAGATAATTCACCCCTCCACTTT.

The CDR3 DNA is TGTGCCAGCTTTGGTTCGGGGGAGACCCAGTACTTC. This translates into CASFGSGETQYF. The chain uses TRBV5-8 and TRBJ2-5; D might be TRBD2 (5 bases). Per the germline V gene, CDR1 is SGHTS and CDR2 is YDEGEE. The CDR3 has 12 residues. The V end lost 7 bases, the J end lost 5 bases, and 12 bases lay between the germline ends.

The chain links TRBV4-3 to TRBJ2-1, with 9 nucleotides matching TRBD2. This CDR3 has 15 amino acids. Trimming removed 1 base from V and 6 bases from J; junction bases left unmatched: 4. The germline V gene encodes CDR1 LGHNA and CDR2 YSLEER. CDR3 nucleotide sequence: TGCGCCAGCAGCCAAGCGACTAGCGGAGGCAATGAGCAGTTCTTC. Its translation: CASSQATSGGNEQFF.

This chain uses TRBV6-5 with TRBJ1-1; 7 bases map to TRBD1. V lost 6 bases to trimming and J lost 5 bases; unmatched junction nucleotides: 9. This CDR3 spans 14 amino acids. Germline CDR1 is MNHEY and CDR2 is SVGAGI. This chain's CDR3 is CASRAQGMETEAFF. In DNA form, the CDR3 reads TGTGCCAGCAGAGCACAGGGGATGGAAACTGAAGCTTTCTTT.